One sample yielded the 8 T cell receptor beta chains listed below, sequenced in a study of sequential checkpoint blockade in melanoma. Assay used: immunoSEQ multiplex PCR; TCRdb lists only in-frame clones, some missing. The sample has 40,000 or so clones, roughly 88% seen once. This sample's treatment: randomized to nivolumab then ipilimumab (arm A) or the reverse (arm B). The sample was CD8+ T cells sorted from blood (inferred from file names), taken from a patient given nivolumab and ipilimumab in sequence. The receptors come from a human donor with melanoma.

The rearrangement links TRBV4-2 to TRBJ2-7; 8 bases map to TRBD2. The CDR3 length is 14 residues. Per the germline V gene, CDR1 is LGHNA and CDR2 is YNFKEQ. V dropped 6 bases and J dropped 4; count of bases not matched to a gene: 8. The CDR3 here is CASRREAGVYEQYF. As DNA, the CDR3 is TGTGCCAGCAGGAGGGAAGCGGGAGTTTACGAGCAGTACTTC.

This clone was detected once. The CDR3 here is CASSPRIQGANYGYTF. CDR3 in DNA: TGTGCCAGCAGCCCCCGAATACAGGGGGCAAACTATGGCTACACCTTC. The chain carries TRBV9 and TRBJ1-2; 9 bases agree with TRBD1. After removal of 4 bases from V and 2 bases from J, the junction contained 9 bases not matched to a gene. The CDR3 extends over 16 amino acids. CDR1 is SGDLS, CDR2 YYNGEE, per germline.

The rearrangement uses TRBV7-9 and TRBJ1-2, with unresolved D. Germline CDR1 SEHNR, CDR2 FQNEAQ (reference sequence). The CDR3 is 13 residues long. Trimming shortened V by 4 bases and J by 8 bases, and 14 bases separated the two germline ends. CDR3 DNA sequence: TGTGCCAGCAGCTCTGGGGAGTTCGAGGGCTACACCTTC. Translating it yields CASSSGEFEGYTF.

The J gene is TRBJ2-5, the V gene TRBV7-9; 11 bases fit TRBD2. J lost 5 bases, V lost 5 bases, and 7 bases had no gene match. CDR1 and CDR2 (germline): SEHNR, FQNEAQ (reference sequence). The CDR3 extends over 15 amino acids. The CDR3 here is CASSRLAGGPETQYF. DNA for the CDR3: TGTGCCAGCAGCCGCTTAGCGGGAGGGCCTGAGACCCAGTACTTC.

The rearrangement links TRBV19 to TRBJ2-1; 12 bases are shared with TRBD1. The germline CDR1 and CDR2 sequences are LNHDA and SQIVND (reference sequence). V trimming: 7 bases; J trimming: 7 bases; junction bases outside the gene matches: 11. The length of the CDR3 is 16 residues. The CDR3 nucleotides read TGTGCCAGTAACCCACGACCGGGACAGGGGGCAAATGAGCAGTTCTTC. Its translation is CASNPRPGQGANEQFF.

The chain combines TRBV6-6 with TRBJ1-2, with D maybe TRBD1 (6 bases). CDR1 MNHNY and CDR2 SVGAGI come from the germline V gene (reference sequence). This CDR3 is 16 amino acids long. Trimming left V 7 bases short and J 2 bases short, with 20 bases between. The CDR3 loop reads CASTYGTPSLNYGYTF. The CDR3 nucleotides read TGTGCCAGCACCTACGGGACACCGTCTTTAAACTATGGCTACACCTTC.

This clone appeared a single time. This chain uses TRBV5-4 with TRBJ2-2; D gene ambiguous. V lost 0 bases, J lost 3 bases, and 9 bases lay in between. Germline lookup yields CDR1 SGHNT and CDR2 YYREEE (reference sequence). This CDR3 comprises 15 residues. CDR3 in amino acids: CASSLASYHTGELFF. Written as DNA, the CDR3 is TGTGCCAGCAGCTTGGCCTCCTACCACACCGGGGAGCTGTTTTTT. Complete variable domain (other parts from reference TRBV5-4 and TRBJ2-2): ETGVTQSPTHLIKTRGQQVTLRCSSQSGHNTVSWYQQALGQGPQFIFQYYREEENGRGNFPPRFSGLQFPNYSSELNVNALELDDSALYLCASSLASYHTGELFFGEGSRLTVL.

This rearrangement joins TRBV12-5 to TRBJ1-4; D is possibly TRBD1 (5 bases). There are 13 residues in the CDR3. Germline V gives CDR1 LGHNT, CDR2 FRNRAP. Trimming left V 4 bases short and J 8 bases short, with 11 bases between. DNA for the CDR3: TGTGCTAGTGGTTGGGGGGAGCGGGAAAAACTGTTTTTT. It translates to CASGWGEREKLFF. Full variable domain (rest looked up from reference TRBV12-5 and TRBJ1-4): DARVTQTPRHKVTEMGQEVTMRCQPILGHNTVFWYRQTMMQGLELLAYFRNRAPLDDSGMPKDRFSAEMPDATLATLKIQPSEPRDSAVYFCASGWGEREKLFFGSGTQLSVL.